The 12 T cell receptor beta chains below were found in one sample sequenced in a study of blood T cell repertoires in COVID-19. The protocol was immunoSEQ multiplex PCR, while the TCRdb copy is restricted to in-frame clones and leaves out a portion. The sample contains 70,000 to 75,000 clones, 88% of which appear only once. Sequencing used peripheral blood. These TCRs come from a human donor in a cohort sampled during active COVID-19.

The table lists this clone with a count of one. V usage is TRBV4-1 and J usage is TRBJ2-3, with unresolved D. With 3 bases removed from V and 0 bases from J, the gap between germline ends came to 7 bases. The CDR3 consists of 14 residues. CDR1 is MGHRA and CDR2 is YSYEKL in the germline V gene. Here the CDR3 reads CASSQVTSTDTQYF. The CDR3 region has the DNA TGCGCCAGCAGCCAGGTAACTAGCACAGATACGCAGTATTTT.

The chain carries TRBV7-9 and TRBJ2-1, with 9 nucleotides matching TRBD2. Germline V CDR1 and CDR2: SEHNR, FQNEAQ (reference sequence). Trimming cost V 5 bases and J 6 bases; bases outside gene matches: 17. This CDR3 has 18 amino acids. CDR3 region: CASSPPGGRAPFSNEQFF. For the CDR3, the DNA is TGTGCCAGCAGCCCCCCGGGCGGGAGGGCCCCATTTAGCAATGAGCAGTTCTTC.

CDR3 nucleotides: TGTGCCAGCAGCGTAGATCCACGGGATTCGGATGGCTACACCTTC. Translating it yields CASSVDPRDSDGYTF. V is TRBV9 and J is TRBJ1-2; D call uncertain. CDR1 and CDR2 from the germline V gene are SGDLS and YYNGEE. Trimming stripped 0 bases from V and 6 bases from J, with 15 bases between. This CDR3 spans 15 amino acids.

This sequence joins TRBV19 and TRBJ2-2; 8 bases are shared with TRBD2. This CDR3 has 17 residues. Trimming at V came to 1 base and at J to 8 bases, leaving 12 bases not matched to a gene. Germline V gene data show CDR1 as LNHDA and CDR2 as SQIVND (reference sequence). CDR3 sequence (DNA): TGTGCCAGTAGTATAGGTTGGACTAGCTTTAACTCTGGGGAGCTGTTTTTT. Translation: CASSIGWTSFNSGELFF.

CDR3 in DNA: TGTGCCAGCAGCAGAGATAACAGGGTCTACGAGCAGTACTTC. It encodes CASSRDNRVYEQYF. The V gene is TRBV11-2, the J gene TRBJ2-7, with D possibly being TRBD1 (6 bases). Germline V gene sequence: CDR1 SGHAT, CDR2 FQNNGV. The ends were cut back, 5 bases at V and 3 bases at J, with 14 bases in the middle. The CDR3 totals 14 residues.

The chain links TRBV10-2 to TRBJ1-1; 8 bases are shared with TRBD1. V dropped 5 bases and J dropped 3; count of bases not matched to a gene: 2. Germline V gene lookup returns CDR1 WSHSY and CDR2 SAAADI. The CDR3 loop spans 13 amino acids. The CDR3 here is CASSMTGDTEAFF. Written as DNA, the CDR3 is TGCGCCAGCAGTATGACAGGGGACACTGAAGCTTTCTTT.

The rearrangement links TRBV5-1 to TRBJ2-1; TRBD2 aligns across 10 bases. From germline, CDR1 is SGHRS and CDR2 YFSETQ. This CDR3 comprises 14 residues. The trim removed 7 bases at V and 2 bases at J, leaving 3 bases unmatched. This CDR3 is CASGLAGAYNEQFF. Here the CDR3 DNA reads TGCGCCAGCGGTCTAGCGGGGGCCTACAATGAGCAGTTCTTC.

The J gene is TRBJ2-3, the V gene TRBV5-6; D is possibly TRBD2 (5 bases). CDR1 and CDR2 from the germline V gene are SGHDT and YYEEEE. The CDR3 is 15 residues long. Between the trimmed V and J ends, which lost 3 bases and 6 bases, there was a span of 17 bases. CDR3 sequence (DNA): TGTGCCAGCAGCTCCCTTGCGGAGAGAGGGGATACGCAGTATTTT. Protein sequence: CASSSLAERGDTQYF.

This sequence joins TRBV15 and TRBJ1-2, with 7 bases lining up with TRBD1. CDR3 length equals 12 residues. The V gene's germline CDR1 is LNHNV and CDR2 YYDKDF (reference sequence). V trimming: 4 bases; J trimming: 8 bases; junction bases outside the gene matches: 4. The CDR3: CATSTRQGGYTF. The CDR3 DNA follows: TGTGCCACCAGCACAAGACAGGGAGGCTACACCTTC.

The CDR3 is CATGGQGPEAFF. Here the CDR3 DNA reads TGTGCCACCGGGGGACAGGGACCTGAAGCTTTCTTT. The gene calls are TRBV10-3 and TRBJ1-1; TRBD1 agrees at 9 bases. Germline V gene lookup returns CDR1 ENHRY and CDR2 SYGVKD. V lost 10 bases to trimming and J lost 6 bases; unmatched junction nucleotides: 6. This CDR3 is built from 12 residues.

The CDR3 here is CASSHPAVGIYGYTF. The CDR3 DNA follows: TGCGCCAGCAGCCATCCCGCTGTCGGTATCTATGGCTACACCTTC. The chain links TRBV4-1 to TRBJ1-2; D is unresolved. The CDR3 extends over 15 amino acids. Germline V gene data show CDR1 as MGHRA and CDR2 as YSYEKL. The V end lost 3 bases, the J end lost 4 bases, and 15 bases lay between the germline ends.

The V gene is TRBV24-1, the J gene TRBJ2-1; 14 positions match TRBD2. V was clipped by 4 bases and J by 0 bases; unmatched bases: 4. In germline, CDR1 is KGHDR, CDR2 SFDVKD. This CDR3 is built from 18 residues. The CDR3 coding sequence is TGTGCCACCAGTGACCCTGGGACTAGCGGGGGCTCCTACAATGAGCAGTTCTTC. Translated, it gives CATSDPGTSGGSYNEQFF.